The rows below give T cell receptor beta chains drawn from one sample of a study of blood T cell repertoires in COVID-19. The protocol was immunoSEQ multiplex PCR, while the TCRdb copy is restricted to in-frame clones and leaves out a portion. The sample includes roughly 240,000 clones, about 82% of them seen just once. The sequenced sample consisted of peripheral blood. Receptors originate from an elderly woman with COVID-19, enrolled during active disease. Each CDR3 is given with its conserved first and last residue. D genes are given only for firm matches. Expanded clones get a size class; other rows say once, few or many, or leave the size out.

clone_size	j_call	d_call	v_call	cdr3_nt	cdr3_aa
NA	TRBJ2-5	TRBD2	TRBV24-1	TGTGCCACCAGTGACTGGACTAGCGGGGGAGGAGAGACCCAGTACTTC	CATSDWTSGGGETQYF
NA	TRBJ2-7	TRBD2	TRBV18	TGTGCCAGCTCACCACCTTTGGCGGGGGGGTCCTACGAGCAGTACTTC	CASSPPLAGGSYEQYF
NA	TRBJ2-1	TRBD1	TRBV10-3	TGTGCCATCAGTGAGTCGAGGGCAGGGGGTAATGAGCAGTTCTTC	CAISESRAGGNEQFF
NA	TRBJ2-3	TRBD1	TRBV15	TGTGCCACCAGCATAGCCCGGAGGACAGGCATGACAGATACGCAGTATTTT	CATSIARRTGMTDTQYF
NA	TRBJ1-2	NA	TRBV7-8	TGTGCCAGCAGCTCTACCCAGGGTTACGGTGGCTACACCTTC	CASSSTQGYGGYTF
once	TRBJ2-2	TRBD2	TRBV5-4	TGTGCCAGCACCCCCGGGACTAGGGGTTTGGCCGGGGAGCTGTTTTTT	CASTPGTRGLAGELFF
NA	TRBJ2-1	NA	TRBV28	TGTGCCAGCAGAGTGGGGTCAGCAGGGTCGAGATTCTTC	CASRVGSAGSRFF
NA	TRBJ1-2	NA	TRBV13	TGTGCCAGCACCACCCGGGGGGGTGTATTAAACTATGGCTACACCTTC	CASTTRGGVLNYGYTF
few	TRBJ1-1	NA	TRBV19	TGTGCCAGTAGTCAATTTTCGGTTACTGAAGCTTTCTTT	CASSQFSVTEAFF
NA	TRBJ2-7	NA	TRBV10-3	TGTGCCATCAGTCGATCAATAGACTCCGAGCAGTACTTC	CAISRSIDSEQYF